This T cell receptor beta chain was observed in a study of CD8 T cells in ankylosing spondylitis (dated by TCRdb to about 2017). For the study in its entirety: T cell receptor beta repertoires were profiled in healthy donors and ankylosing spondylitis patients so that disease-linked TCR variants could be found. The full study cohort was made up of about 25 ankylosing spondylitis patients and 95 to 130 healthy donors. Samples of peripheral blood were taken, and for ankylosing spondylitis patients, synovial fluid was collected as well.

For this clonotype: Its target antigen remains unknown. No quality values exist for individual bases; no much larger clone is one base distant.

The CDR3 spans 19 residues, from the cysteine through the phenylalanine. The kept DNA is CDR3 alone, 57 bases in frame from the first base. As encoded in the germline V gene (reference sequence), CDR1 is DFQATT while CDR2 is SNEGSKA. Ends trimmed: V by 3 bases, J by 0 bases; bases unmatched to a gene: 11. The paper's findings and limits, for the study overall: The disease-linked clones were reported to be significantly enriched in matched synovial fluid samples from ankylosing spondylitis patients. Blood from ankylosing spondylitis patients appeared to be characterized by a TCR beta motif made up of several highly homologous amino acid variants. In peripheral blood, the disease-linked clones were found at relatively low frequencies and had a CD8+ phenotype. Some TCR beta motif variants had previously been reported in synovial fluid and blood of reactive arthritis patients, which suggested common disease-initiation mechanisms.

The run used an Illumina HiSeq 2500. TCR beta libraries were prepared by quantitative 5'-RACE with molecular barcodes. Per the source publication's procedure: Disease-linked TCR variants were identified with a new computational method built on a probabilistic model of VDJ rearrangement. TCRdb ran its own pipeline on the public reads, namely fastp trimming at Q25 and MiXCR clone calling, and kept in-frame beta chains. Entries are consolidated by CDR3 protein sequence, retaining the most common genes and DNA. What appears here as the V and J calls and clone size reflects TCRdb's work, not the paper's. The sample includes approximately 220,000 distinct CDR3 sequences, with roughly 25% observed a single time. The ten largest clones capture under 8% of the sample.

The origin of this receptor is a male donor with ankylosing spondylitis or in good health (not recorded which). The chain uses TRBV20-1 and TRBJ2-4; TRBD2 matches 13 bases in the middle. Sequenced material: blood, either unsorted or a sorted T cell fraction (not recorded which). The CDR3: CSASATGTSGIRAKNIQYF. The nucleotides are TGCAGTGCTAGTGCCACCGGGACTAGCGGGATACGAGCCAAAAACATTCAGTACTTC.